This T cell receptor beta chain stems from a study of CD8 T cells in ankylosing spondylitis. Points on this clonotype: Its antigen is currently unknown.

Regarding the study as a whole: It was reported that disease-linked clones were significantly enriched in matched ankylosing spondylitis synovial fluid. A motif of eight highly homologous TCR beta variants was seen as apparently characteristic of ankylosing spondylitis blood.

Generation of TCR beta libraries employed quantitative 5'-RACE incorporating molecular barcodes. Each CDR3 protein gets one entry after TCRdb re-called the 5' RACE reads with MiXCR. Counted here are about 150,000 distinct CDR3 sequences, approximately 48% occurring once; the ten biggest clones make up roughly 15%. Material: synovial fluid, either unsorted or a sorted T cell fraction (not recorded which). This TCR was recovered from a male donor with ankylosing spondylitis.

Here the CDR3 DNA reads TGTGCCAGCAGTCCGTACAGGGCCGGCTATGGCTACACCTTC. Protein product: CASSPYRAGYGYTF. The chain carries TRBV12-3 or TRBV12-4 and TRBJ1-2; TRBD1 is a possible D gene (6 bases). This CDR3 region has 14 residues. Trimming stripped 5 bases from V and 4 bases from J, with 14 bases between.